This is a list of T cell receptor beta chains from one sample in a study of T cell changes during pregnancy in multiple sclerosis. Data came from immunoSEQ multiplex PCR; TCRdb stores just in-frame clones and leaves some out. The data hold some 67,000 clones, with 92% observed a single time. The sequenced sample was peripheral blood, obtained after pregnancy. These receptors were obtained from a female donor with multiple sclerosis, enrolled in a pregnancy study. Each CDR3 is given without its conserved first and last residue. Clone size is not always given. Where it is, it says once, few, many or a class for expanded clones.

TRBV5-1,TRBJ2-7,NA,ASSSEGYSYEQY
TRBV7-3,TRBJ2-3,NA,ASSPRHGGPSTDTQY
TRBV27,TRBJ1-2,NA,ASSLGGTGDYGYT
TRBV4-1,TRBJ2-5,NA,ASSDFGTSGETQY
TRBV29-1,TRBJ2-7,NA,SVEARGQRQY
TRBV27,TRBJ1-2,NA,ASSPDRSGYT
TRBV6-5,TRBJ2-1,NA,ASSYSQGWTAKQF
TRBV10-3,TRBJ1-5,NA,AISRDREQPQH
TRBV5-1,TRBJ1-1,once,ASSWTRGVGNTEAF
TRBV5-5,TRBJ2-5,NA,ASSLEAGGRETQY
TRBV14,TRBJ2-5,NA,ASSQGLRDYQETQY
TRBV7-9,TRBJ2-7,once,ASSSPQGDEQY
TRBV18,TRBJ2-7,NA,ASSADTLREQY
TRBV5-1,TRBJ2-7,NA,ASSLNRGYYEQY
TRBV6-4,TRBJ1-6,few,ASSDSTNSPLH
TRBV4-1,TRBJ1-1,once,ASSHQGGRNTEAF
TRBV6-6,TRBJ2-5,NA,ASEVSLVQETQY
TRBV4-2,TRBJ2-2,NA,ASSQGTGKNTGELF
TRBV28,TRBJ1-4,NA,ASSPSGQGSEKLF
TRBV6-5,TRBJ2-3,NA,AVREDGTDTQY
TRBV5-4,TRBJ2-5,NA,ASSRPGLAGEETQY
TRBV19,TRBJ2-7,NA,ASSILGTEGYEQY
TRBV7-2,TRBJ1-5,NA,ASSLLDRARVQPQH
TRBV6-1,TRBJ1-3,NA,ASKGDRAYTIY
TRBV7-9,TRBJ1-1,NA,ASSWTGTGGTEAF
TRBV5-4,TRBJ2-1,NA,ASSLELAGTGF
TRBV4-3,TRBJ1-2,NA,ASSQDIPQGAFT
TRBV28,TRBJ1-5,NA,ASSLGQGNNQPQH
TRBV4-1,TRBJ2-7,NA,ASSQGEAGTYEQY
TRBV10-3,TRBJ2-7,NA,AISGAGGSYEQY
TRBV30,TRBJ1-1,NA,AWTGGFTEAF
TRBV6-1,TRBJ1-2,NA,ASLSVSFGYGYT
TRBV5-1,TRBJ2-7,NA,ASSLTQRSYEQY
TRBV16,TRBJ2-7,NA,ASSQGSELYEQY
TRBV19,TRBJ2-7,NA,ASRDGQGGYEQY
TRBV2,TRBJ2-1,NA,ASCGAGLAANEQF
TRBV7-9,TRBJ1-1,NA,ASSFGTGDMNTEAF
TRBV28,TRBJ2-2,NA,ASSLRGGTGELF
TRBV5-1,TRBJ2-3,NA,ASSSGTRISTDTQY
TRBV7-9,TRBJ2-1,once,ASSLVLAGDRNEQF
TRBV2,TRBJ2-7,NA,ASSKDRGAYEQY
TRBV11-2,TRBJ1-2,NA,ASSENRGQVYGYT
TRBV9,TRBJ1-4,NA,ASSQRQGGNEKLF
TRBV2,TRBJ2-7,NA,ASRDPTRRDLTYEQY
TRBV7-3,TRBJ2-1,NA,ASSLNTFRGEEQF
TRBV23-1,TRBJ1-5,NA,ASSQFCARAQH
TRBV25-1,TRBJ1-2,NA,ASSDDRLENYGYT
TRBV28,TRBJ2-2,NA,ASRTSGRYIGELF
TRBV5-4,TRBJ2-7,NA,ASSPHPWGLRPWEQY